The entry below describes one TCR beta chain. Its antigen is not known. This entry is derived from a study of cytomegalovirus exposure and HLA in healthy donors. Study overall: As released early, the data held roughly 85 million unique TCRs from HLA-typed donors. Notes on the study in general: Cytomegalovirus-associated status was assigned to 164 TCR beta chains.

Amplification used 60 Vbeta primers and 13 Jbeta primers. The table came from immunoSEQ multiplex PCR; TCRdb's copy has only in-frame clones and leaves some out. This sample has more than 95,000 clones, with roughly four fifths found just once. Trimming cost V 2 bases and J 4 bases, with 17 bases left between them. Per the germline V gene, CDR1 is MNHNS and CDR2 is SASEGT. CDR3 length: 16 amino acids. The chain couples TRBV6-1 to TRBJ1-2, with D perhaps matching TRBD1 (5 bases). This sequence was found in a woman aged 40 to 49 in good health and CMV-seronegative. The sample taken for sequencing was PBMCs. CDR3 sequence (DNA): TGTGCCAGCAGTGAACAGGGCCCACCTTTACTCTATGGCTACACCTTC. Protein product: CASSEQGPPLLYGYTF.